This T cell receptor (beta chain) came from a study of T cell responses to AZD1222 COVID-19 vaccine. General study points: Without day 14 samples, only post-peak T cell repertoires were studied. Vaccine-associated CD4 TCRs spanned spike, dominant at 160-218 and 743-854. Donors were largely white British and mainly female; clonal diversity was possibly underestimated.

The CDR3 loop spans 12 amino acids. Deletions cut 2 bases from V and 9 bases from J, with 5 bases between. This clone was detected only a few times. The antigen is not known. Clones were sequenced by immunoSEQ multiplex PCR, and TCRdb holds only the in-frame ones, with some missing. The table lists more than 95,000 clones, roughly 84% of them singletons. The V call is TRBV12-3 or TRBV12-4, the J call TRBJ1-6; D ambiguous. The material was peripheral blood, obtained on day 0 of AZD1222 vaccination. This receptor was obtained from an adult in good health. The CDR3 DNA is TGTGCCAGCAGTTTACGGATTTCACCCCTCCACTTT. Translation gives CASSLRISPLHF.